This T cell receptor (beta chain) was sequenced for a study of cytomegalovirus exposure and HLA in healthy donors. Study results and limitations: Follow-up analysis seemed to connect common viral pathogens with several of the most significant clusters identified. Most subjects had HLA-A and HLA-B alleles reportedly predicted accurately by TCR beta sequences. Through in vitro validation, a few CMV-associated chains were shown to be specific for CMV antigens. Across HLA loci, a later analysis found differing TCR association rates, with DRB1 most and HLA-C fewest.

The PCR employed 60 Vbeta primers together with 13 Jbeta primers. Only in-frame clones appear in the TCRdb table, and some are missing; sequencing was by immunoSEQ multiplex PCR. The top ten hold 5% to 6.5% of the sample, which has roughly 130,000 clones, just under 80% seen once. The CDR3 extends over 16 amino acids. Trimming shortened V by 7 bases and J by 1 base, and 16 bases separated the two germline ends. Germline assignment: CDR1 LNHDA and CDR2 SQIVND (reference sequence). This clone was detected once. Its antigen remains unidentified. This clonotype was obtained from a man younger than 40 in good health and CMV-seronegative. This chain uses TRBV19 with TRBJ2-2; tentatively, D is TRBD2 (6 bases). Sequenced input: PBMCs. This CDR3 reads CASTSPPSENTGELFF. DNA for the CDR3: TGTGCCAGTACCTCTCCCCCTAGCGAGAACACCGGGGAGCTGTTTTTT.